Sequencing of this T cell receptor (beta chain) was carried out in a study of vaccination and CD4 T cells after COVID-19. Study in general: Nasal swab PCR identified SARS-CoV-2 in the convalescent patients, of whom roughly nine were mild and one severe. Stimulation of cells relied on overlapping spike peptides derived from SARS-CoV-2, HCoV-NL63, HCoV-OC43 and HCoV-229E. Study-wide results and limits: Spike mono-reactive clones accounted for 304 of the 307 vaccine-specific clones found in convalescent patients. A comparatively limited set of convalescent patients was examined, with no early post-infection timepoints.

A note on this clonotype: Its target is unknown.

Treatment meaning: approximately 11-day PBMC culture with coronavirus spike peptide pools or control peptides (ViraFEST assay). V lost 1 base and J lost 1; bases outside the gene matches: 11. The CDR3 sequence is 18 residues long. The germline CDR1 and CDR2 sequences are LGHNA and YSLEER. The Oncomine TCR Beta short-read assay was applied to DNA of cultured CD4+ T cells. TCRdb ran MiXCR on the PCR reads and lists one entry per CDR3 protein. The repertoire has 13,000 to 15,000 distinct CDR3 sequences, about 48% of them found once; the top ten carry roughly 13%. Specimen: CD4+ T cells from blood, cultured in vitro. The origin of this receptor is a human donor who had recovered from COVID-19. J is TRBJ2-3 and V is TRBV4-3, with 7 bases matching TRBD1. CDR3 coding DNA: TGCGCCAGCAGCCAAGCCTTTGTACAGGGGCTTCGCACAGATACGCAGTATTTT. Its translation is CASSQAFVQGLRTDTQYF.